These 10 T cell receptor beta chains originate from one sample sequenced in a study of monozygotic twins with cystic fibrosis. Measured with immunoSEQ multiplex PCR; TCRdb has only the in-frame clones, and not every one. The sample gives 17,000 or so clones, over 95% of which show up once; about 0.62% is in the top ten. The specimen sequenced was blood. The receptors originated from a girl aged 2 to 10 with cystic fibrosis.

The chain is built from TRBV4-3 and TRBJ1-2; possibly TRBD1 for D (5 bases). This CDR3 comprises 14 residues. Germline V gene lookup returns CDR1 LGHNA and CDR2 YSLEER. The V end lost 0 bases, the J end lost 6 bases, and 11 bases lay between the germline ends. DNA of the CDR3: TGCGCCAGCAGCCAAGATCTAGGGACCGATGGCTACACCTTC. It is translated as CASSQDLGTDGYTF.

V and J are TRBV7-9 and TRBJ2-1; maybe TRBD1 (5 bases). V dropped 2 bases and J dropped 4 bases, with 15 bases sitting between them. The CDR3 extends over 16 amino acids. Germline values: CDR1 SEHNR, CDR2 FQNEAQ (reference sequence). In DNA, the CDR3 is TGTGCCAGCAGCTTATTCGGGCAGGGATGGTACAATGAGCAGTTCTTC. Protein sequence: CASSLFGQGWYNEQFF.

J is TRBJ2-5 and V is TRBV7-9, with unresolved D. Trimming cost V 1 base and J 1 base, with 7 bases left between them. CDR3 length equals 14 residues. The V gene's germline CDR1 is SEHNR and CDR2 FQNEAQ (reference sequence). CDR3 amino acids: CASSLGRIQETQYF. In DNA form, the CDR3 reads TGTGCCAGCAGCTTAGGCCGGATCCAAGAGACCCAGTACTTC.

The rearrangement joins TRBV19 to TRBJ1-2; tentatively, D is TRBD1 (5 bases). Germline V CDR1 and CDR2: LNHDA, SQIVND (reference sequence). Trimming stripped 4 bases from V and 2 bases from J, with 14 bases between. The CDR3 runs 15 residues. CDR3 nucleotide sequence: TGTGCCAGTAGTAGCGGACAAACCTTAAACTATGGCTACACCTTC. Its translation: CASSSGQTLNYGYTF.

V and J are TRBV5-1 and TRBJ1-4; D is perhaps TRBD1 (6 bases). Germline V gene data show CDR1 as SGHRS and CDR2 as YFSETQ. Trimming cost V 1 base and J 3 bases, with 7 bases left between them. The CDR3 loop spans 14 amino acids. The CDR3 here is CASSLTGSNEKLFF. The CDR3 DNA reads TGCGCCAGCAGCTTGACAGGGTCTAATGAAAAACTGTTTTTT.

CDR3 protein: CASSYVGNSPLHF. The CDR3, as DNA: TGTGCCAGCAGTTACGTGGGAAATTCACCCCTCCACTTT. The chain employs TRBV6-6 and TRBJ1-6; D is ambiguous. The CDR3 runs 13 residues. Germline V CDR1 and CDR2: MNHNY, SVGAGI (reference sequence). V was cut by 2 bases and J by 7 bases, with 6 bases left in between.

CDR3 nucleotide sequence: TGTGCCAGCAGCTTGGGGGGCGCGGGCAGCGGTTATCAGCCCCAGCATTTT. It specifies CASSLGGAGSGYQPQHF. The chain uses TRBV5-6 and TRBJ1-5; maybe TRBD1 (5 bases). The CDR3 runs 17 residues. Germline V CDR1 and CDR2: SGHDT, YYEEEE. The V gene lost 0 bases and the J gene lost 5 bases, with 18 bases spanning the gap.

The rearrangement joins TRBV7-2 to TRBJ1-2, with TRBD1 matching over 11 bases. Germline loops: CDR1 SGHTA, CDR2 FQGNSA. The CDR3 totals 16 residues. Losses at the gene ends were 1 base for V and 4 bases for J; bases not matched to a gene: 5. The CDR3 is CASSLVHGTGGYGYTF. The CDR3 DNA is TGTGCCAGCAGCTTAGTTCACGGGACAGGGGGCTATGGCTACACCTTC.

The chain links TRBV6-8 to TRBJ2-1; the D gene could be TRBD1 or TRBD2 (6 bases each). The V gene's germline CDR1 is MNHGY and CDR2 SAAAGT. The germline V and J ends were trimmed by 5 bases and 9 bases, with 26 bases remaining between them. The CDR3 has 17 residues. CDR3 nucleotide sequence: TGTGCCAGCAGTACTGGTGTCCCCAGAGGGGGGATTTCTGAGCAGTTCTTC. Translating it yields CASSTGVPRGGISEQFF.

The gene calls are TRBV2 and TRBJ1-2; 8 positions agree with TRBD1. Trimming removed 6 bases from V and 2 bases from J; junction bases left unmatched: 17. The CDR3 is 18 amino acids. The germline gives CDR1 SNHLY, CDR2 FYNNEI. CDR3 sequence (DNA): TGTGCCAGCAGGTTAGACAGGGGCGCATACTCACTCAACTATGGCTACACCTTC. It yields the protein CASRLDRGAYSLNYGYTF. The full variable domain, its missing parts supplied by reference TRBV2 and TRBJ1-2, is EPEVTQTPSHQVTQMGQEVILRCVPISNHLYFYWYRQILGQKVEFLVSFYNNEISEKSEIFDDQFSVERPDGSNFTLKIRSTKLEDSAMYFCASRLDRGAYSLNYGYTFGSGTRLTVV.